This is a list of T cell receptor beta chains from one sample in a study of blood T cell repertoires in COVID-19. The table came from immunoSEQ multiplex PCR; TCRdb's copy has only in-frame clones and leaves some out. The sample includes 35,000 to 50,000 clones, 70% to 90% of them seen just once. Sequencing was performed on peripheral blood. Receptors originate from a human donor in a cohort sampled during active COVID-19. Both conserved end residues are trimmed from each CDR3.

v_call: TRBV19
cdr3_length: 14
cdr3_aa: ASSTLTVTRGTEAF

v_call: TRBV30
cdr3_length: 10
cdr3_aa: AWSPLGYEQY

v_call: TRBV2
cdr3_length: 12
cdr3_aa: ASSLGLVTDTQY

v_call: TRBV19
cdr3_length: 13
cdr3_aa: ASSIDVRNTGELF

v_call: TRBV30
cdr3_length: 14
cdr3_aa: AWSQRNRGVKNIQY

v_call: TRBV2
cdr3_length: 14
cdr3_aa: ASREGLAGLRDTQY

v_call: TRBV2
cdr3_length: 11
cdr3_aa: ASSEGRFNEQF

v_call: TRBV7-9
cdr3_length: 14
cdr3_aa: ASKTNRGGTNEKLF

v_call: TRBV19
cdr3_length: 14
cdr3_aa: ASSLDYGQGADTQY

v_call: TRBV27
cdr3_length: 12
cdr3_aa: ASSTGQGWAAQY

v_call: TRBV28
cdr3_length: 13
cdr3_aa: ASSLSHGVYYEQY